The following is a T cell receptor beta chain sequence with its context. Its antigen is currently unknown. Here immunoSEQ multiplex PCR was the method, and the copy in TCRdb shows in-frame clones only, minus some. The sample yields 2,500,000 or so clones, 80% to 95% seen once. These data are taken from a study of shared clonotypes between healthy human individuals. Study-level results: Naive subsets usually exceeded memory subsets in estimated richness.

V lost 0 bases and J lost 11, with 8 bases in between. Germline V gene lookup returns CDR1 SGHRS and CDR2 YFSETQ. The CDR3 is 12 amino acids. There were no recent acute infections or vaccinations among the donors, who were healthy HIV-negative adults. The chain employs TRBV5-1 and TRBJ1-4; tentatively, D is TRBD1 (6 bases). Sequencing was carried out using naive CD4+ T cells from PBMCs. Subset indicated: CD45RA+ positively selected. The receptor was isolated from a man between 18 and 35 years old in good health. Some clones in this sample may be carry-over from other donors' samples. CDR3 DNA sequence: TGCGCCAGCAGCTTGGAGGGGGGCAAACTGTTTTTT. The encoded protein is CASSLEGGKLFF.